The next 9 T cell receptor beta chains were all read from a single sample in a study of graft-versus-host responses after intestinal transplantation. Generated by immunoSEQ multiplex PCR, the TCRdb table keeps only in-frame clones and is missing some. The data contain roughly 30,000 clones, just under 85% of them singletons. These receptors' antigens are unknown. Sequenced material: unstimulated CD8+ T cells sorted from spleen or lymph node cells, taken before intestinal transplant. All receptors derive from a human donor who received an intestinal transplant.

The chain joins TRBV7-9 to TRBJ2-1, with 8 bases identical to TRBD1. The germline gives CDR1 SEHNR, CDR2 FQNEAQ (reference sequence). The CDR3 runs to 15 residues. V dropped 5 bases and J dropped 1; count of bases not matched to a gene: 4. The DNA for the CDR3 is TGTGCCAGCAGCAACGACAGGGGATCCTACAATGAGCAGTTCTTC. It codes for CASSNDRGSYNEQFF. The variable domain in full, with the rest retrieved from reference TRBV7-9 and TRBJ2-1, is DTGVSQNPRHKITKRGQNVTFRCDPISEHNRLYWYRQTLGQGPEFLTYFQNEAQLEKSRLLSDRFSAERPKGSFSTLEIQRTEQGDSAMYLCASSNDRGSYNEQFFGPGTRLTVL.

In this sample, this clone turned up a few times. CDR3 DNA sequence: TGTGCCAGTAGTATTCTAGCGGGGGGACTAGCTGAGCAGTTCTTC. Protein: CASSILAGGLAEQFF. J is TRBJ2-1 and V is TRBV19; TRBD2 agrees at 11 bases. Germline V lookup: CDR1 LNHDA, CDR2 SQIVND (reference sequence). Germline trimming cut 3 bases from V and 9 bases from J; bases unmatched to any gene: 7. The CDR3 consists of 15 residues.

This clone was picked up a small number of times. The V call is TRBV4-1, the J call TRBJ1-1; no definite D call. Germline CDR1 reads MGHRA; CDR2 reads YSYEKL. CDR3 length: 13 amino acids. V lost 4 bases and J 3 bases, leaving 9 bases between the germline ends. CDR3 in DNA: TGCGCCAGCAGCCCGATTGAGGACACTGAAGCTTTCTTT. Its translation: CASSPIEDTEAFF.

The chain couples TRBV27 to TRBJ2-7, with D possibly matching TRBD1 (6 bases). With 6 bases removed from V and 0 bases from J, the gap between germline ends came to 9 bases. This CDR3 has 13 amino acids. Germline lookup yields CDR1 MNHEY and CDR2 SMNVEV (reference sequence). This chain's CDR3 is CASSWTDSYEQYF. CDR3 DNA: TGTGCCAGCAGCTGGACAGACTCCTACGAGCAGTACTTC.

This clone has more than one count but fewer than ten. The sample carries other DNA sequences with the same CDR3. V usage is TRBV7-8 and J usage is TRBJ2-1; 9 bases fit TRBD2. V lost 1 base, J lost 7 bases, and 5 bases stayed unmatched. The CDR3 covers 15 residues. Germline-derived CDR1 and CDR2 are SGHVS and FQNEAQ. DNA for the CDR3: TGTGCCAGCAGCTTAGTAGCGGGAGCTGGTAATGAGCAGTTCTTC. Translated: CASSLVAGAGNEQFF.

V is TRBV19 and J is TRBJ2-7; tentative D call: TRBD2 (5 bases). CDR1 is LNHDA, CDR2 SQIVND, per germline (reference sequence). The CDR3 extends over 14 amino acids. V dropped 2 bases and J dropped 0 bases, with 8 bases sitting between them. The CDR3: CASSIKGSSYEQYF. The CDR3 DNA reads TGTGCCAGTAGTATAAAAGGGAGCTCCTACGAGCAGTACTTC.

This clone was seen just once. V is TRBV18 and J is TRBJ1-1, with no clear D. V was clipped by 6 bases and J by 4 bases, with 15 bases between them. Per germline, CDR1 KGHSH and CDR2 LQKENI. The CDR3 is made up of 14 amino acids. Here the CDR3 DNA reads TGTGCCAGCTCTAAGATGCTGGAGGCCACTGAAGCTTTCTTT. Translated, it gives CASSKMLEATEAFF.

The V call is TRBV18, the J call TRBJ2-3; 7 bases line up with TRBD2. Germline V gives CDR1 KGHSH, CDR2 LQKENI. V shed 9 bases and J 6 bases; nucleotides not matched to a gene: 21. CDR3 size: 17 residues. The CDR3 region is CASRLNLGLAAQDTQYF. For the CDR3, the DNA is TGTGCCAGTCGCCTTAACCTCGGGCTAGCGGCACAGGATACGCAGTATTTT.

This clone was detected only once. This chain links TRBV29-1 with TRBJ2-1; 8 bases fit TRBD2. CDR3 size: 14 residues. CDR1 and CDR2 (germline): SQVTM, ANQGSEA. CDR3 DNA sequence: TGCAGTCGTTACGCGGGAGGCTCCTACAATGAGCAGTTCTTC. It encodes CSRYAGGSYNEQFF.